The clone carrying this TCR delta chain was detected a few times. The protein in TCRdb stems from a much larger clone and differs at residue 13 from this DNA's translation, likely a read error; here the protein is translated from the DNA. TCRdb processed the multiplex PCR reads again with the CATT caller. The sample lists 85,000 to 90,000 delta-chain clones; over 1.3% were seen once. CDR3 length equals 22 residues. CDR1 TSWWSYY and CDR2 QGS come from the germline V gene. The ends lost 1 base at V and 0 bases at J; junction bases unmatched: 19. This sample was taken from a study of γδ T cells in repeated Plasmodium falciparum infection. Vgamma9/Vdelta2+ and Vdelta2-negative gammadelta T cells were flow-sorted from PBMC for bulk sequencing.

The receptor was derived from a pool of human donors (malaria-infected and uninfected, not separated). The sequencing sample was made of gamma-delta T cells from blood. The chain recombines TRDV1 with TRDJ1; 11 positions agree with TRDD3. CDR3 loop: CALGERSYWGINSPPYTDKLIF. In DNA, the CDR3 is TGTGCTCTTGGGGAACGTAGTTACTGGGGGATAAACTCTCCGCCGTACACCGATAAACTCATCTTT.